One T cell receptor beta chain is described in this entry. Its target is not known. The ends lost 5 bases at V and 0 bases at J; junction bases unmatched: 7. The length of the CDR3 is 18 residues. During its preparation, the TCRbeta library received unique molecular identifiers. Via MiXCR, TCRdb re-called the PCR reads, giving one row per CDR3 protein. Among 350,000 to 500,000 distinct CDR3 sequences listed, around 46% were seen once. The source of the sample is a study of T-cell reconstitution after alpha-beta-depleted transplantation in children. Study-level points and caveats: A year post-transplant, T-cell counts and diversity derived mostly from newly produced T cells.

Source: PBMCs, taken before TCRalphabeta/CD19-depleted stem cell transplant. The chain has TRBV12-3 or TRBV12-4 and TRBJ2-1; 13 nucleotides match TRBD2. The receptor comes from a girl between 2 and 10 years old with aplastic anemia, due to receive a stem cell transplant. CDR3 nucleotide sequence: TGTGCCAGCAGTCCGGGACTAGCGGGAACTAGCTCCTACAATGAGCAGTTCTTC. It encodes CASSPGLAGTSSYNEQFF.